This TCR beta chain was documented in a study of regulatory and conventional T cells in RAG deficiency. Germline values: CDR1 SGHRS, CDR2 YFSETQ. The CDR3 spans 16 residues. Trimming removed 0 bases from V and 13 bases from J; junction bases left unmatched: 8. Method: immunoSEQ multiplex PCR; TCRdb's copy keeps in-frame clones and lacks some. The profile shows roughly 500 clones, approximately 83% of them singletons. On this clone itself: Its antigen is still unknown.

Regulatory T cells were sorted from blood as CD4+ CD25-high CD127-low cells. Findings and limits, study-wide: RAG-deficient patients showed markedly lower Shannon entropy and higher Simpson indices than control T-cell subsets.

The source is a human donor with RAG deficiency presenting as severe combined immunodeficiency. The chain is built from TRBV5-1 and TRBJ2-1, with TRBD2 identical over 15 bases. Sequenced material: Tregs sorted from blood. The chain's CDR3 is CASSLGLWTSGREQFF. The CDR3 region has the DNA TGCGCCAGCAGCTTGGGCCTGTGGACTAGCGGGAGGGAACAGTTCTTC.